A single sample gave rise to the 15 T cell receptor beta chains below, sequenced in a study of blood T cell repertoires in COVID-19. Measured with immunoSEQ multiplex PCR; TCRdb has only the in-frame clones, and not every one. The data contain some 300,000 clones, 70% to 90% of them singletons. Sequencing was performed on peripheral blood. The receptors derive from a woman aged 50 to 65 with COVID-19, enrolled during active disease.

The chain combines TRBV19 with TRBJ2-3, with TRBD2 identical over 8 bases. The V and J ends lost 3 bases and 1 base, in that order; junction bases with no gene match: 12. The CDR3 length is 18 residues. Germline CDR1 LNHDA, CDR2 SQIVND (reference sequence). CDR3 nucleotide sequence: TGTGCCAGTAGTATCATTTTGGGACTAGTACTCGGCACAGATACGCAGTATTTT. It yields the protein CASSIILGLVLGTDTQYF.

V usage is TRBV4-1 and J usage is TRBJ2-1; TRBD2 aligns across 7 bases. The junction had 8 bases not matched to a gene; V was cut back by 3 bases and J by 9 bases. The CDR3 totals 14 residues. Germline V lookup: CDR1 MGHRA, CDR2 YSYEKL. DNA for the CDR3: TGCGCCAGCAGCCAGGGGGGGTTCGACGTTGAGCAGTTCTTC. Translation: CASSQGGFDVEQFF.

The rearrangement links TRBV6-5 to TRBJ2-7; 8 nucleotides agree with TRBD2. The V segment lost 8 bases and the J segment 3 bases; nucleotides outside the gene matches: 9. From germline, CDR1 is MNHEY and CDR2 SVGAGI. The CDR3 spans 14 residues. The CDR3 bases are TGTGCCAGCGGGCAGACTAGCGCAAACTACGAGCAGTACTTC. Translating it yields CASGQTSANYEQYF.

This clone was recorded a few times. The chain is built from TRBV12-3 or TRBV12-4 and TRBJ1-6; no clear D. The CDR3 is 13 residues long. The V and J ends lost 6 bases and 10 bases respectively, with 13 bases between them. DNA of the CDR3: TGTGCCAGCAGGGAGGGAGTAGGGTCACCCCTCCACTTT. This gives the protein CASREGVGSPLHF.

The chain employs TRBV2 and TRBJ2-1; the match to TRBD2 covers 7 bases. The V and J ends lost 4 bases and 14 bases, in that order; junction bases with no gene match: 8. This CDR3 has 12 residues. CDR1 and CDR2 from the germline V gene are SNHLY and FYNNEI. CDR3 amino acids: CASSVAGLEKFF. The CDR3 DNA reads TGTGCCAGCAGTGTAGCTGGACTAGAAAAGTTCTTC.

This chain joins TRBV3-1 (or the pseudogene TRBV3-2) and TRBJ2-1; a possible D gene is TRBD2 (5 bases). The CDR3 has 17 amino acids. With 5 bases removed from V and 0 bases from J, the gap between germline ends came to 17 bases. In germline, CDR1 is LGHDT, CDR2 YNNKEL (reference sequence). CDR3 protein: CASSTPSSKSSYNEQFF. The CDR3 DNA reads TGTGCCAGCAGCACCCCTAGCAGCAAGAGCTCCTACAATGAGCAGTTCTTC.

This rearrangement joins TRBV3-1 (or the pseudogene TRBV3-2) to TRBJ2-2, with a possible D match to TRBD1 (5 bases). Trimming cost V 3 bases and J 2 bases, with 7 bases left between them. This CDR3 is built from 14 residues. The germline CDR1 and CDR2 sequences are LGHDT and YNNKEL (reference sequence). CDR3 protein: CASSHQGNTGELFF. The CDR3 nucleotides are TGTGCCAGCAGCCACCAGGGAAACACCGGGGAGCTGTTTTTT.

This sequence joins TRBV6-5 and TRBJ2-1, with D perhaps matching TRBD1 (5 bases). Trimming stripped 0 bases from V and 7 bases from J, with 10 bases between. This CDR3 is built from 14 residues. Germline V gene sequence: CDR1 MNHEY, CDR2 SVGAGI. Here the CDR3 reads CASSYSRYRNEQFF. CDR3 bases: TGTGCCAGCAGTTACTCCCGATACAGGAATGAGCAGTTCTTC.

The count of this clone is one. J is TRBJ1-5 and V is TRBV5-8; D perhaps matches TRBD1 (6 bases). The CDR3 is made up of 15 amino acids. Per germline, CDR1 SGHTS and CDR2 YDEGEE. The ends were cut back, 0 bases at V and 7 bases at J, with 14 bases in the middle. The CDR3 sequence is CASSLGTALRQPQHF. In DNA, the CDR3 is TGTGCCAGCAGCTTGGGGACAGCCCTACGCCAGCCCCAGCATTTT.

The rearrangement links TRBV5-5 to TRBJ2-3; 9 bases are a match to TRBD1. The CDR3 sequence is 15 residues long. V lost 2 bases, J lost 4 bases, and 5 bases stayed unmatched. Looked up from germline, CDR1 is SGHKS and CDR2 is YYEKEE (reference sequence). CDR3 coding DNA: TGTGCCAGCAGCTTCCCGGGACAGGGATCAGATACGCAGTATTTT. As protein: CASSFPGQGSDTQYF.

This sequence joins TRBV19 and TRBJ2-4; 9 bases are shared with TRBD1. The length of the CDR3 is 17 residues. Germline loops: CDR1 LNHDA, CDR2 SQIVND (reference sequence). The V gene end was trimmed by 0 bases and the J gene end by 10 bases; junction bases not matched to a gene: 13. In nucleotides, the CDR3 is TGTGCCAGTAGTATAGATCAAAGAAGGACAGGGGAAGTAATTCAGTACTTC. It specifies CASSIDQRRTGEVIQYF.

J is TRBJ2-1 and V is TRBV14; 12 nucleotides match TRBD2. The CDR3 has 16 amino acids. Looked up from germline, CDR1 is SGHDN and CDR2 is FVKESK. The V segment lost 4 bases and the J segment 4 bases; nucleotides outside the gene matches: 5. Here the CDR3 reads CASSPGLAGLYNEQFF. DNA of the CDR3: TGTGCCAGCAGCCCTGGACTAGCGGGACTTTACAATGAGCAGTTCTTC.

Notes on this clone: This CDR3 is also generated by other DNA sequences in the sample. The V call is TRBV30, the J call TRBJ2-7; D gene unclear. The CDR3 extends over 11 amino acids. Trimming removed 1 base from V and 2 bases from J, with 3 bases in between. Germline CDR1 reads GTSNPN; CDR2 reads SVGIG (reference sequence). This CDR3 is CAWSATYEQYF. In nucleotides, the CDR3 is TGTGCCTGGAGTGCAACCTACGAGCAGTACTTC.

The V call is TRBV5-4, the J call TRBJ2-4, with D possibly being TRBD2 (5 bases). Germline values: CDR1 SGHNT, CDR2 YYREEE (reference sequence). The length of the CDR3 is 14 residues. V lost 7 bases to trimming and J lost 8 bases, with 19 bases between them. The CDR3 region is CASGTGMRADIQYF. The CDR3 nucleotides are TGTGCCAGCGGTACGGGAATGCGGGCGGACATTCAGTACTTC.

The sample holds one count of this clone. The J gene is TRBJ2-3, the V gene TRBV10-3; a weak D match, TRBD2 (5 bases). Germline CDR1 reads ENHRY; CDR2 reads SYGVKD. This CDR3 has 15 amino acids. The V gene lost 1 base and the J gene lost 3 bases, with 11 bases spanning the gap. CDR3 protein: CAISEFSGPTDTQYF. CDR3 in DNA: TGTGCCATCAGTGAGTTCAGCGGACCTACAGATACGCAGTATTTT.